This is a list of T cell receptor beta chains from one sample in a study of blood T cell repertoires in COVID-19. Some clones are missing from TCRdb's copy, which holds only in-frame ones; the method was immunoSEQ multiplex PCR. The table shows roughly 320,000 clones, with over 85% occurring only once. Sequencing was done on a sample of peripheral blood. The receptors derive from a woman aged 25 to 39 with COVID-19, enrolled during active disease. Both conserved end residues are part of each CDR3. Each record gives: J gene, D gene, V gene, clone size, CDR3 DNA, CDR3 protein. The D gene is left open where the match is weak. Not all rows give a size; the values are once, few, many and, for expanded clones, a class.

>TRBJ1-4|NA|TRBV6-5|NA
TGTGCCAGCAAGGCAGGGTCACATGAAAAACTGTTTTTT
CASKAGSHEKLFF
>TRBJ1-4|NA|TRBV2|once
TGTGCCAGCAGTGCGTGGGGGGTCGAAAAACTGTTTTTT
CASSAWGVEKLFF
>TRBJ1-4|TRBD1|TRBV5-7|once
TGTGCCAGCAGCTTGGGACAGGGGGTAGTTGAAAAACTGTTTTTT
CASSLGQGVVEKLFF
>TRBJ2-5|TRBD2|TRBV5-4|NA
TGTGCCAGCAGCTCACTAGCGGGGGCAGGCCAAGAGACCCAGTACTTC
CASSSLAGAGQETQYF
>TRBJ1-2|NA|TRBV10-3|NA
TGTGCCATCAGTGAAGACAGGAGTAACTATGGCTACACCTTC
CAISEDRSNYGYTF
>TRBJ2-3|NA|TRBV5-4|once
TGTGCCAGCAGCCCCTCGGGATCTAGCACAGATACGCAGTATTTT
CASSPSGSSTDTQYF
>TRBJ1-2|TRBD1|TRBV18|NA
TGTGCCAGCTCACGACAGGGGGACTATGGCTACACCTTC
CASSRQGDYGYTF
>TRBJ1-2|NA|TRBV3-1/TRBV3-2|NA
TGTGCCAGCAGCCAAGGTCCAGGGGCCCCTGGGGGTGGTGGCTACACCTTC
CASSQGPGAPGGGGYTF
>TRBJ1-1|NA|TRBV5-8|NA
TGTGCCAGCAGAATTAACATCCGACAGCTTACGAACACTGAAGCTTTCTTT
CASRINIRQLTNTEAFF
>TRBJ1-1|TRBD1|TRBV28|NA
TGTGCCAGCAGTTCCTTGACAGGGACCACTGAAGCTTTCTTT
CASSSLTGTTEAFF
>TRBJ2-3|NA|TRBV11-2|few
TGTGCCAGCAGCTTTTATCCGGCGGGCCGGACAGATACGCAGTATTTT
CASSFYPAGRTDTQYF
>TRBJ1-6|NA|TRBV2|NA
TGTGCCAGCACCGGGACAACGAGTTCACCCCTCCACTTT
CASTGTTSSPLHF
>TRBJ1-1|TRBD1|TRBV19|few
TGTGCCAGTAGTATCGATGGACAGGGGGGCACTGAAGCTTTCTTT
CASSIDGQGGTEAFF
>TRBJ1-4|NA|TRBV2|NA
TGTGCCACCACAGGGAGGGGAGGTGAAAAACTGTTTTTT
CATTGRGGEKLFF
>TRBJ2-1|TRBD2|TRBV9|NA
TGTGCCAGCAGCGTAGTCGGGCGGGGGGACCTCGGGGAGCAGTTCTTC
CASSVVGRGDLGEQFF
>TRBJ2-3|TRBD1|TRBV11-3|NA
TGTGCCAGCAGCATCACAGGGGACCAGCAGTATTTT
CASSITGDQQYF
>TRBJ2-5|NA|TRBV11-3|NA
TGTGCCAGCAGCTCCCGGACTAACCAAGAGACCCAGTACTTC
CASSSRTNQETQYF
>TRBJ2-1|TRBD2|TRBV3-1/TRBV3-2|NA
TGTGCCAGCAGCCAGTGGGGACTAGCGGGGGGCTACTACAATGAGCAGTTCTTC
CASSQWGLAGGYYNEQFF
>TRBJ1-1|NA|TRBV2|NA
TGTGCCAGCATGGTGAGGGACACTGAAGCTTTCTTT
CASMVRDTEAFF
>TRBJ2-5|TRBD1|TRBV11-2|NA
TGTGCCGGATCACAGGGGGAGAAAGAGACCCAGTACTTC
CAGSQGEKETQYF
>TRBJ1-5|TRBD1|TRBV7-8|NA
TGTGCCAGCAGCTTCAGCAACAGGGGAATCGGAGAGCCCCAGCATTTT
CASSFSNRGIGEPQHF
>TRBJ1-4|NA|TRBV19|NA
TGTGCCAGTAGTACCGGCGGGGGGGCTAATGAAAAACTGTTTTTT
CASSTGGGANEKLFF
>TRBJ1-5|NA|TRBV12-3/TRBV12-4|NA
TGTGCCAGCAGTTTAGAGGGGTCATGGCCCCAGCATTTT
CASSLEGSWPQHF
>TRBJ2-1|NA|TRBV3-1/TRBV3-2|NA
TGTGCCAGCAGCCACGGGGGCAATGAGCAGTTCTTC
CASSHGGNEQFF
>TRBJ2-2|TRBD2|TRBV2|NA
TGTGCCAGCAGCGATCCCGGGACTAGCGGGGGAAACACCGGGGAGCTGTTTTTT
CASSDPGTSGGNTGELFF
>TRBJ2-3|TRBD2|TRBV7-9|NA
TGTGCCAGCAGTTACACGACTAGCGGGGGATCAGATACGCAGTATTTT
CASSYTTSGGSDTQYF
>TRBJ1-1|NA|TRBV28|NA
TGTGCCAGCAGCACCCCGCGGGGTCCTGAAGCTTTCTTT
CASSTPRGPEAFF
>TRBJ2-7|NA|TRBV7-2|NA
TGTGCCAGCAGCCGTACTGGGAGCTCCTACGAGCAGTACTTC
CASSRTGSSYEQYF
>TRBJ1-2|NA|TRBV28|NA
TGTGCCAGCAGTTGGGGCGGGGGGCTTGGCTACACCTTC
CASSWGGGLGYTF
>TRBJ1-5|NA|TRBV12-3/TRBV12-4|NA
TGTGCCAGCGGGTGGGGGGATCAGCCCCAGCATTTT
CASGWGDQPQHF
>TRBJ1-1|NA|TRBV6-6|NA
TGTGCCAGCAGCGAAAATCAGGGGAACACTGAAGCTTTCTTT
CASSENQGNTEAFF
>TRBJ1-3|NA|TRBV21-1|NA
TGTGCCAGCAGCTACCCCCAAGCGGGACCGGGCGATATTGGAAACACCATATATTTT
CASSYPQAGPGDIGNTIYF
>TRBJ2-3|TRBD1|TRBV5-5|once
TGTGCCAGCAGCTTGGGGGGACAGGGTACAGATACGCAGTATTTT
CASSLGGQGTDTQYF